This T cell receptor beta chain was sequenced for a study of PD-L1 blockade in urothelial cancer (dated 2017 in TCRdb). Background on the whole study: Every patient began therapy around 2014 and was given atezolizumab 1,200 mg intravenously every 3 weeks. About 90% of the 29 patients were identified as males with urothelial cancer of bladder origin, and a prior smoking history was reported by 18 of 29 patients. Patients had an ECOG performance status of 0 or 1 and had received between 0 and 3 prior chemotherapy regimens. Blood samples were analyzed at two time points: 3 weeks after treatment start (second dose) and 6 weeks after treatment start. A median of roughly 140,000 T cells and 80,000 to 100,000 unique TCRs was obtained from blood samples, and a median clonality of around 0.072 was observed. The study, an exploratory multi-omic analysis, examined somatic, immune and clinical correlates of response to PD-L1 blockade with atezolizumab in urothelial cancer. Pretreatment tumor samples, along with matched peripheral blood collected serially before and after atezolizumab treatment, underwent TCR sequencing. Durable clinical benefit was defined as progression-free survival longer than 6 months, and TCR features were also tested against progression-free and overall survival. In the same patients, pretreatment tumors underwent whole exome sequencing and RNA sequencing in addition to TCR sequencing. Durable clinical benefit was achieved by nine patients and was not achieved by 20 patients. Under 30 patients had pretreatment blood TCR-seq, about 24 had at least one posttreatment blood collection, and about 24 had tumor TCR-seq.

Synthetic TCR analog templates were spiked into each PCR to estimate absolute template abundance from read counts. The immunoSEQ assay used bias-controlled V and J gene primers to amplify TCRbeta CDR3 regions from genomic DNA. Sequencing of rearranged TCRbeta segments was performed at approximately 20X coverage. In the source study's methods: Sequencing errors were corrected by clustering, and CDR3s were annotated against IMGT so that V, D and J genes could be assigned. Downstream analyses used only productive TCRbeta rearrangements and left out out-of-frame or stop-codon sequences. Clonality was computed as one minus Shannon entropy normalized by the log of the number of unique productive sequences. Clones differing between time points or between blood and tumor were identified by Fisher's exact test with Benjamini-Hochberg correction at adjusted p below 0.01. The table comes from immuneACCESS by way of TCRdb, which keeps in-frame sequences with V and J called. Part of the clones is missing from these tables; in studies checked, under half for an unresolved V gene and the rest for unknown reasons. V, J and clone size were drawn from that table, and D and trimming were deduced from the DNA. Recorded for this sample are some 110,000 clones; 91% of them occurred a single time. Around 4% of the sample is held by the ten biggest clonotypes.

The time point label, as the study defines it: peripheral blood 6 weeks after treatment start. A total of 29 patients with locally advanced or metastatic urothelial carcinoma, treated at Memorial Sloan Kettering on a trial protocol, made up the cohort. Peripheral blood mononuclear cells were collected pretreatment and during treatment, with between 1 and 8 total time points obtained per patient. The Qiagen DNeasy Blood extraction kit was used to purify genomic DNA from total PBMCs and from tumor samples. Collected pretreatment and during treatment, PBMCs were isolated and stored as previously described. Overall results and qualifications from the work: Greater expansion of tumor-associated TCR clones in peripheral blood 3 weeks after the start of treatment was observed in patients with durable benefit (n of about 24, p = 0.022). Because of the small sample size (n ≈ 30) and the many exploratory analyses performed, the results are intended to be regarded as hypothesis-generating. A pretreatment peripheral blood TCR clonality below the median was linked to improved progression-free and overall survival.

With regard to this clone: The antigen it recognizes is unknown. Nothing much larger sits one base from this clone, and base qualities are not available.

Cut back by 7 bases and 5 bases, the V and J ends lie 12 bases apart. Taken from cysteine to phenylalanine, the CDR3 has 12 residues. Only the CDR3 DNA is retained, 36 bases long and in frame from the first base. CDR1 and CDR2 were assigned from the germline V gene as MDHEN and SYDVKM. This material consisted of PBMCs, taken around atezolizumab (anti-PD-L1) treatment. Recombination linked TRBV28 to TRBJ2-7, with the D gene call left open. The receptor's source is a man aged 55 to 69 with urothelial cancer. The sequenced DNA: TGTGCCAGCACGAGCAGGCTCCACGAGCAGTACTTC. Its protein product is CASTSRLHEQYF.